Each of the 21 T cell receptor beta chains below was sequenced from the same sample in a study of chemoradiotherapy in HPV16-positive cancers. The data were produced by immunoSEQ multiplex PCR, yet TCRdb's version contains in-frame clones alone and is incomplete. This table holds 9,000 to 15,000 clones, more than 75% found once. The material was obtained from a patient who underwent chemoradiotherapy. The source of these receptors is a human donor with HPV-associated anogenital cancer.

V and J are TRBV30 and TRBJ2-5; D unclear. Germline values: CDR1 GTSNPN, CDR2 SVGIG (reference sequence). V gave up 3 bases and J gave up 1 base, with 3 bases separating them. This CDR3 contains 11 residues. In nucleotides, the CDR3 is TGTGCCTGGAGCCGCCAAGAGACCCAGTACTTC. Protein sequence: CAWSRQETQYF.

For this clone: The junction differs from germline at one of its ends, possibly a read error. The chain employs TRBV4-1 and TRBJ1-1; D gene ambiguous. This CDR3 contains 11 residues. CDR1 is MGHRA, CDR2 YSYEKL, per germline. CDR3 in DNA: TGCGCCAGCAGCCAAGAACTCGGGCCCACTTTT. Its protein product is CASSQELGPTF.

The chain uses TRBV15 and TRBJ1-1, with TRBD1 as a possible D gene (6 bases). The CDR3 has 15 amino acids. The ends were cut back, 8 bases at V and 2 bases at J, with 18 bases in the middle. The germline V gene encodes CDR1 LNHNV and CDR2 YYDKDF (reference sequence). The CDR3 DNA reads TGTGCCACCCACAGATCCGGGACATACAACACTGAAGCTTTCTTT. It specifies CATHRSGTYNTEAFF.

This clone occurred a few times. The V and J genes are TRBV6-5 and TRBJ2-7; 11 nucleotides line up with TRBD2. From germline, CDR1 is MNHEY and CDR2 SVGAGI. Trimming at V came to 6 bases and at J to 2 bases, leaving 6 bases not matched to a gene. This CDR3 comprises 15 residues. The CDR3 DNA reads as TGTGCCAGCAGCCGGACTAGCGGGTTTGCCTACGAGCAGTACTTC. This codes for CASSRTSGFAYEQYF.

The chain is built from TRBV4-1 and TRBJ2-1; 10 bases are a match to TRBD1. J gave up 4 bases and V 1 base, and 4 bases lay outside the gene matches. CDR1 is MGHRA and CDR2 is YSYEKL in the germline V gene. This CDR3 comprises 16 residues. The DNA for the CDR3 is TGCGCCAGCAGCCAAGGGACAGGGGGTCAGTACAATGAGCAGTTCTTC. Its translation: CASSQGTGGQYNEQFF.

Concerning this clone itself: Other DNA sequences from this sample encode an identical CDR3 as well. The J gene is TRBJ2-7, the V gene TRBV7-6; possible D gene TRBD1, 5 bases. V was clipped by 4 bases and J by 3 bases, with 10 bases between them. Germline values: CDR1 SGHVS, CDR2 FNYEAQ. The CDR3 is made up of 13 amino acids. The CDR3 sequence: CASSSGPNYEQYF. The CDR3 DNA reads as TGTGCCAGCAGCTCAGGGCCCAACTACGAGCAGTACTTC.

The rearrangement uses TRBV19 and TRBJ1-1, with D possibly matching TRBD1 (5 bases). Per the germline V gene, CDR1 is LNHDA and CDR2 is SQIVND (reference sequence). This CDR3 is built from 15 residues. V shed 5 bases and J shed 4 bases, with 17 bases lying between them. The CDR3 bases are TGTGCCAGTAGTCCCGACGACAGACTAAGCACTGAAGCTTTCTTT. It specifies CASSPDDRLSTEAFF.

DNA of the CDR3: TGTGCCAGCAGCTGGGGCGGGGAGAACACCGGGGAGCTGTTTTTT. Its protein product is CASSWGGENTGELFF. The chain has TRBV6-5 and TRBJ2-2; weak D call: TRBD2 (6 bases). CDR1 and CDR2 from the germline V gene are MNHEY and SVGAGI. Trimming shortened V by 6 bases and J by 1 base, and 12 bases separated the two germline ends. CDR3 length: 15 residues.

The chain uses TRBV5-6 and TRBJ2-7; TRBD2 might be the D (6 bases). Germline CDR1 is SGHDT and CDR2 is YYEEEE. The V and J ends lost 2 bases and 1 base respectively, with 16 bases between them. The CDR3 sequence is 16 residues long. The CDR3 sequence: CASSFFSGDLSYEQYF. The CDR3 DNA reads TGTGCCAGCAGCTTTTTTTCGGGAGACTTGTCCTACGAGCAGTACTTC.

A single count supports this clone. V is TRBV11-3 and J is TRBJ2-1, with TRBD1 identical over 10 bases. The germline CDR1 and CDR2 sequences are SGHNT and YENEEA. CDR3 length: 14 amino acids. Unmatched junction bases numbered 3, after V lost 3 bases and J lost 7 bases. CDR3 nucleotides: TGTGCCAGCAGCTTTCGGACAGGGGGTAATGAGCAGTTCTTC. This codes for CASSFRTGGNEQFF.

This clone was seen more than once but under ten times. The CDR3 protein is CASSRFPRAGNTDTQYF. DNA for the CDR3: TGTGCCAGCAGCCGTTTCCCTCGAGCGGGGAACACAGATACGCAGTATTTT. The V and J genes are TRBV7-2 and TRBJ2-3; TRBD2 matches 7 bases. In germline, CDR1 is SGHTA, CDR2 FQGNSA. Trimming cost V 5 bases and J 2 bases; bases outside gene matches: 13. This CDR3 is 17 amino acids long.

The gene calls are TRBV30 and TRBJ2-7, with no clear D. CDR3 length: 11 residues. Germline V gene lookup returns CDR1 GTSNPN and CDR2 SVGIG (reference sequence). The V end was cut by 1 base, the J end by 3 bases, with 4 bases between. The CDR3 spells CAWSDSYEQYF. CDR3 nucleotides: TGTGCCTGGAGTGACAGCTACGAGCAGTACTTC.

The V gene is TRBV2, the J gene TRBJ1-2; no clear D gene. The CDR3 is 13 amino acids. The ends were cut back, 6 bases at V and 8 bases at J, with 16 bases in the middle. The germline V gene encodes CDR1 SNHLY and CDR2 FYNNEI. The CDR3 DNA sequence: TGTGCCAGCAGACCTGGATGGGTCGGCGGCTACACCTTC. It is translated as CASRPGWVGGYTF.

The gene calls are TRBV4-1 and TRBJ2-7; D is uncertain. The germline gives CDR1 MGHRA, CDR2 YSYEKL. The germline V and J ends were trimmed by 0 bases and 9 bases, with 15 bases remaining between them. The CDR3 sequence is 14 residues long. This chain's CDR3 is CASSQDARLRVQYF. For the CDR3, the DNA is TGCGCCAGCAGCCAAGATGCGCGATTACGAGTGCAGTACTTC.

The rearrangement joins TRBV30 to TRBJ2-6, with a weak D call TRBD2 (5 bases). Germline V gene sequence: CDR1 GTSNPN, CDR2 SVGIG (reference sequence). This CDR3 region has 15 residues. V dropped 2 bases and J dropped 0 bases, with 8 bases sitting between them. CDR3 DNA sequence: TGTGCCTGGAGTTCGGGGTCCTCTGGGGCCAACGTCCTGACTTTC. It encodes CAWSSGSSGANVLTF.

The CDR3 sequence is CASSIWGYSTDTQYF. DNA for the CDR3: TGTGCCAGTAGTATTTGGGGCTACAGCACAGATACGCAGTATTTT. The chain employs TRBV19 and TRBJ2-3; tentative D call: TRBD1 (5 bases). V was cut by 3 bases and J by 0 bases, with 10 bases left in between. This CDR3 is 15 amino acids long. Germline V gene data show CDR1 as LNHDA and CDR2 as SQIVND (reference sequence).

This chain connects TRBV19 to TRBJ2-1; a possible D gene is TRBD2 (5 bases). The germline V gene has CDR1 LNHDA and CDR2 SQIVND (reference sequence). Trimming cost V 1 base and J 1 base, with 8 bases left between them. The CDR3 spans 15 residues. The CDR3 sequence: CASSIAVASYNEQFF. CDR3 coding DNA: TGTGCCAGTAGTATAGCCGTAGCGTCCTACAATGAGCAGTTCTTC.

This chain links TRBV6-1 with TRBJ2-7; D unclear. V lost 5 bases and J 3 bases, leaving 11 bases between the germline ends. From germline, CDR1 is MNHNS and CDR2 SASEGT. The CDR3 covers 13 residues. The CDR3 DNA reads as TGTGCCAGCAGTTCATACACGTACTACGAGCAGTACTTC. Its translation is CASSSYTYYEQYF.

The CDR3 DNA reads TGTGCAAGTCGCTTAGGTCGTTCGACTAGCGGGGGGCCACCAGACAGCGAGCAGTACTTC. Translation: CASRLGRSTSGGPPDSEQYF. The chain joins TRBV12-2 to TRBJ2-7; the table calls TRBD2, which could not be checked here. TRBV12-2 represents a pseudogene. The CDR3 extends over 20 amino acids.

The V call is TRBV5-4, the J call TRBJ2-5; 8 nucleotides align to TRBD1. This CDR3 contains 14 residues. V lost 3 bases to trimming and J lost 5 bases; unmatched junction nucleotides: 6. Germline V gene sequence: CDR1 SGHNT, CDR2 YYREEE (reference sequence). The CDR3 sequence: CASSSQGASETQYF. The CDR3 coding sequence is TGTGCCAGCAGCTCCCAGGGGGCGAGCGAGACCCAGTACTTC.

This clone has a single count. The CDR3, as DNA: TGTGCCAGCAGTTACTCTTCTGACCCAACAGATACGCAGTATTTT. Amino acid sequence: CASSYSSDPTDTQYF. This rearrangement joins TRBV6-5 to TRBJ2-3; D is unclear. The CDR3 is 15 residues long. Germline V gene lookup returns CDR1 MNHEY and CDR2 SVGAGI. V lost 0 bases to trimming and J lost 3 bases, with 10 bases between them.